This T cell receptor (beta chain) was profiled in a study of CD8 T cells in Susac syndrome. Study context: At the time their blood was drawn, patients with Susac syndrome were either therapy-naive, on corticosteroids (with some of them also receiving intravenous immunoglobulin), or on intravenous immunoglobulin alone.

Random hexamers served to reverse transcribe roughly 0.5 to 1 ug RNA. By means of immunoSEQ multiplex PCR, TCR beta CDR3 spanning 54 Vbeta and 13 Jbeta underwent amplification. TCRdb re-derived calls from the immunoSEQ multiplex PCR reads in MiXCR, one entry per CDR3 protein. The table includes 160,000 or so distinct CDR3 sequences, 85% to 95% detected once. High-throughput TCR beta sequencing covered peripheral CD8+ and CD4+ T cells. V was clipped by 5 bases and J by 10 bases; unmatched bases: 7. The germline gives CDR1 SGHRS, CDR2 YFSETQ. The CDR3 loop spans 13 amino acids. With respect to this clonotype: What it binds is not known.

Study outcomes and limitations: Where Susac syndrome CD4+ T cell repertoires were concerned, no clonal expansion was evident.

The receptor was derived from a human donor with Susac syndrome. Sequencing was done on a sample of CD4+ T cells from PBMCs. The chain couples TRBV5-1 to TRBJ2-3, with 10 positions matching TRBD2. The CDR3 reads CASSPPGTSAQYF. The DNA of the CDR3 is TGCGCCAGCAGTCCCCCGGGGACTAGCGCGCAGTATTTT.